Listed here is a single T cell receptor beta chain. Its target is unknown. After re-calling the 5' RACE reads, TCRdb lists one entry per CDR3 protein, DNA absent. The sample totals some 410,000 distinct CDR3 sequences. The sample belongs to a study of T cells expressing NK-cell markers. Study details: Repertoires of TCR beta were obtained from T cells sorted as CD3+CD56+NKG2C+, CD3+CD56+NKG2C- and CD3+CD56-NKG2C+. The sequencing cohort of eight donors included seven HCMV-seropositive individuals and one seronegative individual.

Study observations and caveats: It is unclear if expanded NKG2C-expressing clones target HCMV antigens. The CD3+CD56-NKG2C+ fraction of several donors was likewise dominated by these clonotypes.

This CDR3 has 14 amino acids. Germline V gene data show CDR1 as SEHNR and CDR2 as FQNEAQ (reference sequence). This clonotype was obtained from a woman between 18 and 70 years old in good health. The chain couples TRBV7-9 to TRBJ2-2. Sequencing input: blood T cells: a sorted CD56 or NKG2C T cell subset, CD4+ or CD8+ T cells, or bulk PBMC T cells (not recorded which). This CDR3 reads CASSWSGNAGELFF.